This T cell receptor beta chain stems from a study of cytomegalovirus exposure and HLA in healthy donors. The CDR3 contains 13 residues. Germline V lookup: CDR1 LNHDA, CDR2 SQIVND (reference sequence). V lost 5 bases and J lost 4, with 11 bases in between. Study results and limitations: Reportedly, cytomegalovirus status was diagnosed with high sensitivity and specificity. In vitro assays verified that three CMV-associated chains recognized CMV antigens specifically.

The PCR made use of 60 Vbeta and 13 Jbeta primers. Method: immunoSEQ multiplex PCR; TCRdb's copy keeps in-frame clones and lacks some. The sample yields 180,000 or so clones, approximately 78% seen once. For this clone: What it binds is unknown.

The genes are TRBV19 and TRBJ1-2, with D perhaps matching TRBD1 (5 bases). This TCR derives from a woman in her fifties or sixties in good health and CMV-seropositive. Sequenced input: PBMCs. For the CDR3, the DNA is TGTGCCAGTAGTCCGGACACCCGCTATGGCTACACCTTC. Residues: CASSPDTRYGYTF.